The rows below give T cell receptor beta chains drawn from one sample of a study of beta chain features in type 1 diabetes. Generated by immunoSEQ multiplex PCR, the TCRdb table keeps only in-frame clones and is missing some. The table has more than 120,000 clones, under 11% seen once. Sequencing used naive CD4+ T cells from blood. Receptor source: a young man in good health. The CDR3 runs from the conserved cysteine through the conserved F or W. The order of the fields is clone size, D gene, V gene, J gene, CDR3 protein, CDR3 DNA. A D gene is named only where the DNA matches it firmly. Some rows mark clone size as missing; the rest say once, few, many or name a class of expanded clone.

clone_size: few
d_call: -
v_call: TRBV15
j_call: TRBJ1-4
cdr3_aa: CATSRDSVIEKLFF
cdr3_nt: TGTGCCACCAGCAGAGACAGCGTGATTGAAAAACTGTTTTTT

clone_size: -
d_call: -
v_call: TRBV30
j_call: TRBJ1-4
cdr3_aa: CAWSVSPWRDEKLFF
cdr3_nt: TGTGCCTGGAGTGTAAGCCCTTGGCGGGATGAAAAACTGTTTTTT

clone_size: few
d_call: TRBD2
v_call: TRBV25-1
j_call: TRBJ2-7
cdr3_aa: CASSGTSSYEQYF
cdr3_nt: TGTGCCAGCAGTGGGACTAGCTCCTACGAGCAGTACTTC

clone_size: -
d_call: -
v_call: TRBV11-2
j_call: TRBJ1-1
cdr3_aa: CASSPIQGNTEAFF
cdr3_nt: TGTGCCAGCAGCCCTATTCAGGGGAACACTGAAGCTTTCTTT

clone_size: few
d_call: -
v_call: TRBV19
j_call: TRBJ1-1
cdr3_aa: CASSGLGGRVNTEAFF
cdr3_nt: TGTGCCAGTAGCGGATTAGGCGGCAGGGTGAACACTGAAGCTTTCTTT

clone_size: -
d_call: TRBD1
v_call: TRBV9
j_call: TRBJ1-2
cdr3_aa: CASSIAGQGGYGYTF
cdr3_nt: TGTGCCAGCAGCATAGCGGGACAGGGGGGCTATGGCTACACCTTC

clone_size: -
d_call: -
v_call: TRBV5-1
j_call: TRBJ2-6
cdr3_aa: CASSLSVSGANVLTF
cdr3_nt: TGCGCCAGCAGCTTGTCAGTCTCTGGGGCCAACGTCCTGACTTTC

clone_size: -
d_call: TRBD1
v_call: TRBV5-6
j_call: TRBJ2-5
cdr3_aa: CASSARQGEIETQYF
cdr3_nt: TGTGCCAGCAGCGCCCGACAGGGCGAGATAGAGACCCAGTACTTC

clone_size: -
d_call: -
v_call: TRBV7-9
j_call: TRBJ1-6
cdr3_aa: CASSPRSGRVALHF
cdr3_nt: TGTGCCAGCAGCCCCCGATCGGGAAGGGTAGCCCTCCACTTT

clone_size: few
d_call: -
v_call: TRBV25-1
j_call: TRBJ2-4
cdr3_aa: CASSEGDRPAKNIQYF
cdr3_nt: TGTGCCAGCAGTGAAGGAGACAGGCCAGCCAAAAACATTCAGTACTTC

clone_size: -
d_call: -
v_call: TRBV11-2
j_call: TRBJ1-5
cdr3_aa: CASSQSHEVQPQHF
cdr3_nt: TGTGCCAGCAGCCAGAGCCACGAGGTTCAGCCCCAGCATTTT

clone_size: few
d_call: TRBD2
v_call: TRBV6-1
j_call: TRBJ2-1
cdr3_aa: CASSELAGAGNEQFF
cdr3_nt: TGTGCCAGCAGTGAATTAGCGGGGGCGGGCAATGAGCAGTTCTTC

clone_size: -
d_call: TRBD1
v_call: TRBV6-7
j_call: TRBJ2-4
cdr3_aa: CASSYSILRTGRRENIQYF
cdr3_nt: TGTGCCAGCAGTTACTCGATTCTAAGGACAGGGAGGAGGGAAAACATTCAGTACTTC

clone_size: few
d_call: -
v_call: TRBV7-2
j_call: TRBJ1-2
cdr3_aa: CASSSFGVYGYTF
cdr3_nt: TGTGCCAGCAGCTCCTTCGGTGTCTATGGCTACACCTTC

clone_size: many
d_call: -
v_call: TRBV10-3
j_call: TRBJ2-7
cdr3_aa: CATGSSENEQYF
cdr3_nt: TGTGCCACCGGGTCGTCAGAAAACGAGCAGTACTTC